This TCR beta chain was retrieved from a study of blood T cell repertoires in COVID-19. As for the study in general: PBMCs, B-cell-depleted T cells, or T cells provided the cDNA or gDNA that made up the material.

This CDR3 is built from 16 residues. J was trimmed by 3 bases and V by 6 bases; bases with no gene match: 11. Germline V lookup: CDR1 SNHLY, CDR2 FYNNEI. Membership in each cohort depended on participant-reported clinical history. Sequencing used immunoSEQ multiplex PCR; TCRdb keeps in-frame clones, though not all of them. Among hundreds of thousands of clones, about four fifths were seen once, and the ten largest hold roughly 4.7%. The chain has TRBV2 and TRBJ2-3, with 8 bases aligning to TRBD2. The sequence came from a man between 40 and 49 years old who had been exposed to COVID-19. The sample was PBMCs or T cells enriched from blood (not recorded which). The CDR3 DNA reads TGTGCCAGCAGGCCTCGGGAGGGCCGCTCGACAGATACGCAGTATTTT. Translated, it gives CASRPREGRSTDTQYF.